What follows describes a single T cell receptor beta chain. What it binds is not known. Because the CDR3 is missing its conserved closing phenylalanine or tryptophan, this is likely a read error. This CDR3 contains 14 residues. Trimming shortened V by 5 bases and J by 6 bases, and 11 bases separated the two germline ends. The germline CDR1 and CDR2 sequences are MNHEY and SMNVEV (reference sequence). The source of the sample is a study of T cells in Graves' hyperthyroidism and ophthalmopathy. General study findings and limits: In the analysis, a 13 V-J model separated ophthalmopathy from stable hyperthyroidism.

The investigators amplified TCR beta CDR3 regions from RNA transcripts. During a first-round RT-PCR of the TCR CDR3, the HTBI primer set was used. TCRdb reanalysed the multiplex PCR reads using MiXCR and keeps one entry per CDR3 protein. The repertoire includes about 590,000 distinct CDR3 sequences, less than 20% of them detected once, and less than 9.5% sits in the top ten. Calling Graves' hyperthyroidism stable meant ophthalmopathy did not progress within 18 months. The diagnoses drew upon clinical symptoms, serum thyroxine and TRAb, thyroid ultrasound and orbital computed tomography. PBMCs were derived from around 10 ml fresh peripheral blood.

Sequencing input: blood. This rearrangement joins TRBV27 to TRBJ1-6, with D perhaps TRBD1 (5 bases). This clonotype originated in a woman in her 30s with Graves' hyperthyroidism. Here the CDR3 reads CASSPGLRNSPLHS. Here the CDR3 DNA reads TGTGCCAGCAGTCCGGGACTCCGTAATTCACCCCTCCACTCT.